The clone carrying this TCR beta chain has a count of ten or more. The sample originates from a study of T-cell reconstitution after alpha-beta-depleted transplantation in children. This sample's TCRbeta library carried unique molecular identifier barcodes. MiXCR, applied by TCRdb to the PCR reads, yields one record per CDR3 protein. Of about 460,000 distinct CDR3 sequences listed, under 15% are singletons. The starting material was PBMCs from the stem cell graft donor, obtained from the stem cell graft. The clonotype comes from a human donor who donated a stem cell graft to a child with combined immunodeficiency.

The CDR3 DNA is TGCAGCGTTGAAAGTTGGGACAGCCAACCCTACGAGCAGTACTTC. Protein sequence: CSVESWDSQPYEQYF. The V gene is TRBV29-1, the J gene TRBJ2-7; 7 bases map to TRBD1. Per the germline V gene, CDR1 is SQVTM and CDR2 is ANQGSEA. The junction had 9 bases not matched to a gene; V was cut back by 2 bases and J by 2 bases. The CDR3 extends over 15 amino acids.